Given below is one T cell receptor beta chain in context. Its specificity is unknown. Trimming took 6 bases from V and 4 from J, leaving 15 bases between them. There are 15 residues in the CDR3. The germline V gene encodes CDR1 MRHNA and CDR2 SNTAGT. This record belongs to a study of shared clonotypes between healthy human individuals. For the study at large: Each donor contributed plates that comprised three CD4 naive, three CD4 memory, two CD8 naive and one CD8 memory. Overall study findings and caveats: In contrast to clonotypes shared by all four donors, non-shared clonotypes had lower generation probabilities.

Clones were sequenced by immunoSEQ multiplex PCR, and TCRdb holds only the in-frame ones, with some missing. The table includes under 650,000 clones, 90% to 96% detected once. This clonotype originated in a woman in her twenties or thirties in good health. The rearrangement joins TRBV6-4 to TRBJ1-4; D is uncertain. The sample was naive CD4+ T cells sorted from blood. Specified subset: CD45RA+ positively selected. Here the CDR3 reads CASSETGLGNEKLFF. The CDR3 DNA is TGTGCCAGCAGCGAGACGGGGTTGGGTAATGAAAAACTGTTTTTT.